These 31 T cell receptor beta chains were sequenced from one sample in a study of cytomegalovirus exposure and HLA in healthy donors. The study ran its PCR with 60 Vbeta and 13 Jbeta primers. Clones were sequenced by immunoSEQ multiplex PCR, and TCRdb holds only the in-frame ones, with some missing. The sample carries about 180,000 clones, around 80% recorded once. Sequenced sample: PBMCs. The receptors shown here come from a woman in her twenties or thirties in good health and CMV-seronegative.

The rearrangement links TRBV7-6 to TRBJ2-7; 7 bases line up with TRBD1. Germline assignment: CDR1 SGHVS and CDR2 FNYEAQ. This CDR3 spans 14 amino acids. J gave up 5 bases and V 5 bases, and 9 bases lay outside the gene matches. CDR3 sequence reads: CASSLVTGTHEQYF. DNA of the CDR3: TGTGCCAGCAGCCTAGTGACAGGGACCCACGAGCAGTACTTC.

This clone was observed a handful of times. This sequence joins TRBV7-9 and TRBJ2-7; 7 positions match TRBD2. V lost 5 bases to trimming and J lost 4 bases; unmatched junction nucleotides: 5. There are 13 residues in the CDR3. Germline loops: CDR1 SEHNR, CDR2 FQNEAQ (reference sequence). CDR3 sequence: CASSGGGWYEQYF. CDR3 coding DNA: TGTGCCAGCAGCGGGGGGGGGTGGTACGAGCAGTACTTC.

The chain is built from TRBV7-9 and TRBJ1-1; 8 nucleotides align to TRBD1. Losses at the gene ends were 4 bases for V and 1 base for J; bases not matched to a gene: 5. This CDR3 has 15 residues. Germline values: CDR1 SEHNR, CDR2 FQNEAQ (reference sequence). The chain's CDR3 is CASSSPRGPNTEAFF. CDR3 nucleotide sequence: TGTGCCAGCAGCTCCCCCAGGGGGCCGAACACTGAAGCTTTCTTT. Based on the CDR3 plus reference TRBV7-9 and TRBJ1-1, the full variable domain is DTGVSQNPRHKITKRGQNVTFRCDPISEHNRLYWYRQTLGQGPEFLTYFQNEAQLEKSRLLSDRFSAERPKGSFSTLEIQRTEQGDSAMYLCASSSPRGPNTEAFFGQGTRLTVV.

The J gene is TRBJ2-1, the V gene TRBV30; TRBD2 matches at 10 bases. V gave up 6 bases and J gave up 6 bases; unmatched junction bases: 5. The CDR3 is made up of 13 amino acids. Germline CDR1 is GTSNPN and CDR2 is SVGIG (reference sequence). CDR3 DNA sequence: TGTGCCTGTGAGCGGGGGGGTTTCAATGAGCAGTTCTTC. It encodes CACERGGFNEQFF.

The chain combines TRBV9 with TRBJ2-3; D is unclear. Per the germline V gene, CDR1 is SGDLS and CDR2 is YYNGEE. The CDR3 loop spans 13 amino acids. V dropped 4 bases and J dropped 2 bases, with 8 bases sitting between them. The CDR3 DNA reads TGTGCCAGCAGCTCTCAGTACACAGATACGCAGTATTTT. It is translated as CASSSQYTDTQYF.

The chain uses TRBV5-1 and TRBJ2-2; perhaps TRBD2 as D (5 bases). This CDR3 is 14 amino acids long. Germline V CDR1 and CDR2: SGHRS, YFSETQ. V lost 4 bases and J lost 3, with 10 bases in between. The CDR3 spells CASSPGIYTGELFF. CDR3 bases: TGCGCCAGCAGCCCGGGGATTTACACCGGGGAGCTGTTTTTT. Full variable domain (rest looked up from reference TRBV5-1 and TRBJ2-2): KAGVTQTPRYLIKTRGQQVTLSCSPISGHRSVSWYQQTPGQGLQFLFEYFSETQRNKGNFPGRFSGRQFSNSRSEMNVSTLELGDSALYLCASSPGIYTGELFFGEGSRLTVL.

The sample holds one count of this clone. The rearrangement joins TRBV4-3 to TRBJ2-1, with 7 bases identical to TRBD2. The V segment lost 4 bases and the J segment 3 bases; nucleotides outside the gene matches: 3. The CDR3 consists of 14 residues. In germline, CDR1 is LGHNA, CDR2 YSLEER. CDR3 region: CASSPGLFYNEQFF. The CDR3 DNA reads TGCGCCAGCAGCCCGGGACTATTCTACAATGAGCAGTTCTTC.

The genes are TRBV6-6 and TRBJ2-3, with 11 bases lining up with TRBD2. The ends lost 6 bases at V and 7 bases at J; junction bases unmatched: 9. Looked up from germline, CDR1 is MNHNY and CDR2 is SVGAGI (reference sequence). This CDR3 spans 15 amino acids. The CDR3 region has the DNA TGTGCCAGCAGAATGACTAGCGGGGTTGTGCATACGCAGTATTTT. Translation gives CASRMTSGVVHTQYF.

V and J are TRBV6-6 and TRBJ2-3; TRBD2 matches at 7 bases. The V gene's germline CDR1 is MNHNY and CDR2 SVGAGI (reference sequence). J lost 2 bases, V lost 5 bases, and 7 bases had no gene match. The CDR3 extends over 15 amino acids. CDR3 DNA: TGTGCCAGCAGTCAAACGGGGGGACCCACAGATACGCAGTATTTT. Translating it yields CASSQTGGPTDTQYF.

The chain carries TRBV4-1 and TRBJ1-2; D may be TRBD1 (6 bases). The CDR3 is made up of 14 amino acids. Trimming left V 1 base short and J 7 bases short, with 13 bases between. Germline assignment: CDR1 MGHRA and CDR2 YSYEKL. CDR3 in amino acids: CASSQGRGGAGYTF. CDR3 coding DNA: TGCGCCAGCAGCCAAGGTCGGGGGGGGGCTGGCTACACCTTC.

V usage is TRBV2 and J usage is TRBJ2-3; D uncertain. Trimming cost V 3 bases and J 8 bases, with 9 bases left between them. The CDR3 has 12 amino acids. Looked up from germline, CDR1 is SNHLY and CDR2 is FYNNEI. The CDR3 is CASSEGPVTQYF. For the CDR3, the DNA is TGTGCCAGCAGTGAGGGCCCGGTTACGCAGTATTTT.

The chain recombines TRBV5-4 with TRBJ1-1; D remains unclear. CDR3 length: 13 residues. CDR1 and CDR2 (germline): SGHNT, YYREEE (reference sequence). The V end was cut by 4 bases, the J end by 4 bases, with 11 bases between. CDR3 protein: CASSLERSTEAFF. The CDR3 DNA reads TGTGCCAGCAGCCTCGAAAGGAGCACTGAAGCTTTCTTT.

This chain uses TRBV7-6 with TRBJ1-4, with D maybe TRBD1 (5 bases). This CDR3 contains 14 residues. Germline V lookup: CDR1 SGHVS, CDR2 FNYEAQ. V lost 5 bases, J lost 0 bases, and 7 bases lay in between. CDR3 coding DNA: TGTGCCAGCAGCGGACACGCAACTAATGAAAAACTGTTTTTT. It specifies CASSGHATNEKLFF.

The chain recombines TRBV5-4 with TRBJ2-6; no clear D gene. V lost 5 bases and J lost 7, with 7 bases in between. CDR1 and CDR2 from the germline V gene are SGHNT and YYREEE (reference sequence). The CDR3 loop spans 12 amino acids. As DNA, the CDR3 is TGTGCCAGCAGGTCCCAAGCCAACGTCCTGACTTTC. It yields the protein CASRSQANVLTF.

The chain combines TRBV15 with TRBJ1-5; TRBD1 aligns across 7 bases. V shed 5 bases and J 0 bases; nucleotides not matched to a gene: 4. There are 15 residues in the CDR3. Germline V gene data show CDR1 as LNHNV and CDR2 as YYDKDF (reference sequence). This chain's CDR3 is CATSPRGNSNQPQHF. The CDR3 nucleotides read TGTGCCACCAGCCCCAGGGGGAATAGCAATCAGCCCCAGCATTTT.

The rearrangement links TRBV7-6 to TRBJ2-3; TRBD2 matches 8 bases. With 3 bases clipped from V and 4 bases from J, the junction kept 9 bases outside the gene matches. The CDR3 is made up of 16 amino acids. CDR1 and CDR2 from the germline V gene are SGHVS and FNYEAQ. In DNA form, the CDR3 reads TGTGCCAGCAGCTTCCGGATAGCGGGGACCTCAGATACGCAGTATTTT. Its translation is CASSFRIAGTSDTQYF.

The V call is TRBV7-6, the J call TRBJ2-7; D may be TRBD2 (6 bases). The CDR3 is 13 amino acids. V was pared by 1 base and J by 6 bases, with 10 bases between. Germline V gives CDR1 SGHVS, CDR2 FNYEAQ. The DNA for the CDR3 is TGTGCCAGCAGCTTAGTGTCGGAGGGCGAGCAGTACTTC. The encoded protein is CASSLVSEGEQYF.

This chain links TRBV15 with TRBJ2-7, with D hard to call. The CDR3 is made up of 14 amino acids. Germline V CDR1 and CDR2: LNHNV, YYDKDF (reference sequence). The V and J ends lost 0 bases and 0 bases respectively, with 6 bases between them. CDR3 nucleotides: TGTGCCACCAGCAGAGAGGGCAACTCCTACGAGCAGTACTTC. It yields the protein CATSREGNSYEQYF. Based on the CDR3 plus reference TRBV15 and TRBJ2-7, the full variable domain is DAMVIQNPRYQVTQFGKPVTLSCSQTLNHNVMYWYQQKSSQAPKLLFHYYDKDFNNEADTPDNFQSRRPNTSFCFLDIRSPGLGDTAMYLCATSREGNSYEQYFGPGTRLTVT.

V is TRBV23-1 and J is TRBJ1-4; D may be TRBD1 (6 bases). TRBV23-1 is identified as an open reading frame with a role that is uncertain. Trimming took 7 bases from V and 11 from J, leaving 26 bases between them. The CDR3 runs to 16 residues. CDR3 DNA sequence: TGCGCCAGCAACCCAATGACCGGGACAAACCTTGAGAAACTGTTTTTT. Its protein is CASNPMTGTNLEKLFF.

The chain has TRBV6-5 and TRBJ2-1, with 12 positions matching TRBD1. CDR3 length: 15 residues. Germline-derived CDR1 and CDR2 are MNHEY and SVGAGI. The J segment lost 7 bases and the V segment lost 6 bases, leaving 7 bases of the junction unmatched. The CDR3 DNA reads TGTGCCAGCAGCCAGGGACAGGGGGCAGTTAATGAGCAGTTCTTC. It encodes CASSQGQGAVNEQFF.

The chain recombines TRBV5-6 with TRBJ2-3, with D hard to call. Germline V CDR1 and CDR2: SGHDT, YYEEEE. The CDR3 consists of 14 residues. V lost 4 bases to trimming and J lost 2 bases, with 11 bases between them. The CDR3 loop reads CASSEIPNTDTQYF. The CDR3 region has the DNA TGTGCCAGCAGCGAGATCCCTAACACAGATACGCAGTATTTT.

The CDR3 reads CASSLGLGRGSSYNEQFF. DNA for the CDR3: TGTGCCAGCAGCCTAGGCTTAGGACGGGGGAGCTCCTACAATGAGCAGTTCTTC. V and J are TRBV11-3 and TRBJ2-1, with D perhaps TRBD2 (6 bases). The germline V gene encodes CDR1 SGHNT and CDR2 YENEEA. Trimming pared 5 bases from V and 0 bases from J, leaving 20 bases between. The CDR3 is 18 residues long. Drawing the rest from reference TRBV11-3 and TRBJ2-1, the complete variable domain is EAGVVQSPRYKIIEKKQPVAFWCNPISGHNTLYWYLQNLGQGPELLIRYENEEAVDDSQLPKDRFSAERLKGVDSTLKIQPAELGDSAVYLCASSLGLGRGSSYNEQFFGPGTRLTVL.

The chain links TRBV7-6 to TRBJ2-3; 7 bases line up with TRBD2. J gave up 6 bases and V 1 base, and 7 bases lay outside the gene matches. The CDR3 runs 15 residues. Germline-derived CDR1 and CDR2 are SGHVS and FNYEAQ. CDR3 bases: TGTGCCAGCAGCTTAGGGACTAGTGCCACCGATACGCAGTATTTT. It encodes CASSLGTSATDTQYF.

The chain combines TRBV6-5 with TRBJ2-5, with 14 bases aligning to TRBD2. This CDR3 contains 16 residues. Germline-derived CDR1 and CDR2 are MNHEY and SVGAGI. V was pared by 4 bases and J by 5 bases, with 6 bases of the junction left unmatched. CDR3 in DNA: TGTGCCAGCAGTTTCCCGGGACTAGCGGGGGTGGAGACCCAGTACTTC. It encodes CASSFPGLAGVETQYF.

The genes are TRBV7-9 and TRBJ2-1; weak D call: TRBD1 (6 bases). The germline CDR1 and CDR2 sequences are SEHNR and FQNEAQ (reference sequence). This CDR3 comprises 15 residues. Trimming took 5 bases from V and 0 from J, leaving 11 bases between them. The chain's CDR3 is CASSTGQLSYNEQFF. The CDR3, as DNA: TGTGCCAGCAGCACAGGACAGCTCTCCTACAATGAGCAGTTCTTC.

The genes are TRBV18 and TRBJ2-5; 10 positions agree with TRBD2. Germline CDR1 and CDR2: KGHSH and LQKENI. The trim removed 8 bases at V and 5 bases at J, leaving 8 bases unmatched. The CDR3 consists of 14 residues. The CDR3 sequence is CASQTSGVPETQYF. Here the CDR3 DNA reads TGTGCCAGCCAAACTAGCGGGGTTCCCGAGACCCAGTACTTC.

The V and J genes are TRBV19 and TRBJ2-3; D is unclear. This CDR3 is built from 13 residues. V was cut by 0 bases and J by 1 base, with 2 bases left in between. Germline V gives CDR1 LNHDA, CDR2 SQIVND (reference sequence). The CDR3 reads CASSIDGTDTQYF. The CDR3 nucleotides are TGTGCCAGTAGTATAGACGGCACAGATACGCAGTATTTT.

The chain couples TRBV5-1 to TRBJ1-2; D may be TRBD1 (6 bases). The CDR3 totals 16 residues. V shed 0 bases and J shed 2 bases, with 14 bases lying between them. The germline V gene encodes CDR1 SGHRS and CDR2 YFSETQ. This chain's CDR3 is CASSLEGQRGNYGYTF. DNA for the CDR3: TGCGCCAGCAGCTTGGAGGGGCAGAGGGGGAACTATGGCTACACCTTC.

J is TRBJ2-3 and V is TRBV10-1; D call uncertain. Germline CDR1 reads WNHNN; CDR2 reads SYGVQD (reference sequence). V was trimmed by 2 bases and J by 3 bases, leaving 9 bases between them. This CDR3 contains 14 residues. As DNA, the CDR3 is TGCGCCAGCAGTGAGGCGGCAGCAACAGATACGCAGTATTTT. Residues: CASSEAAATDTQYF.

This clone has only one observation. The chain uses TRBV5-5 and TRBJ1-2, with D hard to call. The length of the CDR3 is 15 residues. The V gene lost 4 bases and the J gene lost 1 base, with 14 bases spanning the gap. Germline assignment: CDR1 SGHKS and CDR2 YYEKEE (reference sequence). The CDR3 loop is CASSLEPRNNYGYTF. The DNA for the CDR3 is TGTGCCAGCAGCCTGGAGCCGCGGAATAACTATGGCTACACCTTC.

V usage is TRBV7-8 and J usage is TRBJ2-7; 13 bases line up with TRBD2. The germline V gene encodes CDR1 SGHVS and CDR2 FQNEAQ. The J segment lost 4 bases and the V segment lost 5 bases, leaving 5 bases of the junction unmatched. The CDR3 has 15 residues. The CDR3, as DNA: TGTGCCAGCAGCCAGGGACTAGCGGGGCCGTACGAGCAGTACTTC. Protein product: CASSQGLAGPYEQYF.